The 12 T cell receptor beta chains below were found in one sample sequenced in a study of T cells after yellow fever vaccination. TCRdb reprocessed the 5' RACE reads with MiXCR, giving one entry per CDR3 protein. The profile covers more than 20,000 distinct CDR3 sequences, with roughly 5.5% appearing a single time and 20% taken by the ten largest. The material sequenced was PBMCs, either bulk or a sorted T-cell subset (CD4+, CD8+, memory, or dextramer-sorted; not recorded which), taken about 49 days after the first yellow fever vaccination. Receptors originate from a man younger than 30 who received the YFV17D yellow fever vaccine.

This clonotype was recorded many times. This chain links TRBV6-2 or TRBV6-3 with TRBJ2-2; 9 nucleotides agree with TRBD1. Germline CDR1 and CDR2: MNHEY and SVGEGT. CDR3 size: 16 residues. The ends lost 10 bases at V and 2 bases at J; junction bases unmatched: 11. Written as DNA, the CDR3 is TGTGCCACCCACCATCGTACAGGGGGCAACACCGGGGAGCTGTTTTTT. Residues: CATHHRTGGNTGELFF.

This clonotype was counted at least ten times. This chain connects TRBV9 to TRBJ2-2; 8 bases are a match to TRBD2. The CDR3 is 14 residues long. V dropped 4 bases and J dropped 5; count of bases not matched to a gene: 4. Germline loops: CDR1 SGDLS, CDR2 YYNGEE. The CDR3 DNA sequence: TGTGCCAGCAGCTCACCGGGGGGGACCGGGGAGCTGTTTTTT. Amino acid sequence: CASSSPGGTGELFF.

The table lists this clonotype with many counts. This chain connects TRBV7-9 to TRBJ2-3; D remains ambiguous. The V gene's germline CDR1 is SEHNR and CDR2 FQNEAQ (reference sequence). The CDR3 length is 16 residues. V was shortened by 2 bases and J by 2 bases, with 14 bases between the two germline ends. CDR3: CASSLLTLVYTDTQYF. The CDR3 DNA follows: TGTGCCAGCAGCTTACTGACACTCGTTTACACAGATACGCAGTATTTT.

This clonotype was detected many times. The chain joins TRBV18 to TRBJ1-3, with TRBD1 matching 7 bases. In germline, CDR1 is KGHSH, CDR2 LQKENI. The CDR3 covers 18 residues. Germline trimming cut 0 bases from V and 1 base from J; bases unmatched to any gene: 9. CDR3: CASSPPGTVTSSGNTIYF. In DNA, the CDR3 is TGTGCCAGCTCACCACCGGGGACAGTGACTTCGTCTGGAAACACCATATATTTT. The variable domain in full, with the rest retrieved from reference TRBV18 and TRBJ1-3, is NAGVMQNPRHLVRRRGQEARLRCSPMKGHSHVYWYRQLPEEGLKFMVYLQKENIIDESGMPKERFSAEFPKEGPSILRIQQVVRGDSAAYFCASSPPGTVTSSGNTIYFGEGSWLTVV.

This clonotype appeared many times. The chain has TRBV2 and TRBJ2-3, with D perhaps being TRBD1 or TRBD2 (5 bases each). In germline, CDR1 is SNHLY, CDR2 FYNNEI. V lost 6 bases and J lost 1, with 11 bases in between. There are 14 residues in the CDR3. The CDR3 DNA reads TGTGCCAGCAGCCGACAGAGGGGCACAGATACGCAGTATTTT. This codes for CASSRQRGTDTQYF.

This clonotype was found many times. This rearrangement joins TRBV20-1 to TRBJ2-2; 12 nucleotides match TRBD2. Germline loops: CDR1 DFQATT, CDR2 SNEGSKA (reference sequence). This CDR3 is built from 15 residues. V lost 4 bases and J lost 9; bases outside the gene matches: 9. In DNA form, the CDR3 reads TGCAGTGCTACTCTAGCGGGGGGGGTCGGCCGGGAGCTGTTTTTT. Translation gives CSATLAGGVGRELFF.

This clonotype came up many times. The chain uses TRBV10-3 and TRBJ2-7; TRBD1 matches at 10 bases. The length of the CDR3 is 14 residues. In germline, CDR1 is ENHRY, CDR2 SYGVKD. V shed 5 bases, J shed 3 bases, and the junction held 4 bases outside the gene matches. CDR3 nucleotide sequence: TGTGCCATCAGTTCCGGGACAGGGGTCTACGAGCAGTACTTC. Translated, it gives CAISSGTGVYEQYF.

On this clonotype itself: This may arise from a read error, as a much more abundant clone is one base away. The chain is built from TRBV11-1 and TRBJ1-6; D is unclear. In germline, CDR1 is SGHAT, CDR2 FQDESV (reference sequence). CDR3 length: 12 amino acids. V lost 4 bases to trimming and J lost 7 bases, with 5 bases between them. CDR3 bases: TGTGCCAGCAGCTCCCAGAATTCACCCCTCCACTTT. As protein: CASSSQNSPLHF.

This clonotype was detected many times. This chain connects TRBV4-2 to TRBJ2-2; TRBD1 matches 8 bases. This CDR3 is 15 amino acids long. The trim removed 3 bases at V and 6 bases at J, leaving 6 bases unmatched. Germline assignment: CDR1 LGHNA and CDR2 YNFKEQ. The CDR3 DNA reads TGTGCCAGCAGCCAGGAGACAGGGGAGCCCGGGGAGCTGTTTTTT. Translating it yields CASSQETGEPGELFF.

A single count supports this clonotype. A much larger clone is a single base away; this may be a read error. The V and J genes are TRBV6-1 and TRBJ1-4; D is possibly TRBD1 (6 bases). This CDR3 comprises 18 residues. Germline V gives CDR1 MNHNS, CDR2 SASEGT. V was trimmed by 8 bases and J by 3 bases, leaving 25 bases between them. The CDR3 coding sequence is TGTGCCAGCTGTCGGCAGGGTAGGGGGTATGCATCTAATGAAAAACTGTTTTTT. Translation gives CASCRQGRGYASNEKLFF.

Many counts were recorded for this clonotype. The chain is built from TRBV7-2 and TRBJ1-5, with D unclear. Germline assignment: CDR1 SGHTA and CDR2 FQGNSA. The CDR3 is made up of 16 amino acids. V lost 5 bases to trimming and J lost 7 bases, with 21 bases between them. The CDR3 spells CASSLVAGPAGQPQHF. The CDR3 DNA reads TGTGCCAGCAGCCTGGTAGCCGGGCCCGCGGGGCAGCCCCAGCATTTT.

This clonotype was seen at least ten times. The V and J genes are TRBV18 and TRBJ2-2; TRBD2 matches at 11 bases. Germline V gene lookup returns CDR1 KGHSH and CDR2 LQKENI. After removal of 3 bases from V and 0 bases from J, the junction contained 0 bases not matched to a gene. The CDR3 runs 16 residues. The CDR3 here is CASSPTSGANTGELFF. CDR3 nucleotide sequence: TGTGCCAGCTCACCGACTAGCGGGGCGAACACCGGGGAGCTGTTTTTT.